One sample yielded the 27 T cell receptor beta chains listed below, sequenced in a study of control samples from healthy donors and cancer patients. Clones were read by immunoSEQ multiplex PCR, and TCRdb kept only the in-frame ones, dropping some. The sample lists about 170,000 clones; around nine tenths were seen once. Sequences were obtained from blood. The receptors were sampled from a woman aged 25 to 39 in good health.

This clone was seen more than once but under ten times. This sequence joins TRBV19 and TRBJ1-6; D is perhaps TRBD1 (5 bases). The V and J ends lost 1 base and 15 bases respectively, with 13 bases between them. CDR1 LNHDA and CDR2 SQIVND come from the germline V gene (reference sequence). The CDR3 runs 13 residues. Here the CDR3 reads CASSIGGSSLLHF. The CDR3, as DNA: TGTGCCAGTAGTATAGGGGGCAGTAGTCTCCTCCACTTT.

The chain has TRBV7-6 and TRBJ2-7; 8 nucleotides match TRBD2. The germline V gene encodes CDR1 SGHVS and CDR2 FNYEAQ. Trimming at V came to 5 bases and at J to 6 bases, leaving 15 bases not matched to a gene. The CDR3 totals 16 residues. CDR3 in DNA: TGTGCCAGCAGCCTGGAGACTAGCGCCCCCACTCGCGAGCAGTACTTC. Its translation is CASSLETSAPTREQYF.

CDR3 loop: CASSILQTGSQPQHF. CDR3 sequence (DNA): TGTGCCAGTAGTATACTGCAGACAGGAAGTCAGCCCCAGCATTTT. This chain uses TRBV19 with TRBJ1-5; TRBD1 is a possible D gene (6 bases). The CDR3 runs to 15 residues. V was trimmed by 2 bases and J by 6 bases, leaving 14 bases between them. The V gene's germline CDR1 is LNHDA and CDR2 SQIVND (reference sequence).

This clone came up a few times. The V call is TRBV6-4, the J call TRBJ1-1; 10 nucleotides line up with TRBD1. Trimming removed 10 bases from V and 0 bases from J; junction bases left unmatched: 17. The CDR3 sequence is 18 residues long. Germline values: CDR1 MRHNA, CDR2 SNTAGT. The CDR3 DNA reads as TGTGCCACCCTACCCCAGGGACAGGGGCGTCTAATGAACACTGAAGCTTTCTTT. As protein: CATLPQGQGRLMNTEAFF.

For the CDR3, the DNA is TGTGCCAGCAGCTTGGCAGGTAGGGAGACAGATACGCAGTATTTT. This codes for CASSLAGRETDTQYF. The V and J genes are TRBV5-5 and TRBJ2-3; tentatively, D is TRBD2 (5 bases). Germline V CDR1 and CDR2: SGHKS, YYEKEE (reference sequence). The V end was cut by 0 bases, the J end by 3 bases, with 11 bases between. The CDR3 spans 15 residues.

The V and J genes are TRBV30 and TRBJ1-1; D is perhaps TRBD1 (6 bases). The germline V gene encodes CDR1 GTSNPN and CDR2 SVGIG (reference sequence). V shed 3 bases and J shed 5 bases, with 16 bases lying between them. This CDR3 contains 14 residues. The CDR3 nucleotides are TGTGCCTGGAGGGGAGACAGGAGGAATACTGAAGCTTTCTTT. Translating it yields CAWRGDRRNTEAFF.

The chain joins TRBV5-1 to TRBJ2-7, with D perhaps TRBD1 (5 bases). V lost 7 bases and J 4 bases, leaving 18 bases between the germline ends. CDR3 length equals 14 residues. Germline V gene lookup returns CDR1 SGHRS and CDR2 YFSETQ. The CDR3 DNA follows: TGCGCCAGCCAACCAGGGAATTCATTGTACGAGCAGTACTTC. It codes for CASQPGNSLYEQYF.

The rearrangement joins TRBV28 to TRBJ1-2, with 7 bases aligning to TRBD1. With V trimmed by 5 bases and J by 8 bases, 2 bases remained unmatched. Germline V gives CDR1 MDHEN, CDR2 SYDVKM. The CDR3 is made up of 11 amino acids. The DNA of the CDR3 is TGTGCCAGCAGTACAGGGGAGGGCTACACCTTC. Protein: CASSTGEGYTF.

Comment on this clone: The sample holds other DNA sequences that translate to the same CDR3. The chain employs TRBV27 and TRBJ1-1, with unresolved D. V was trimmed by 2 bases and J by 2 bases, leaving 6 bases between them. The CDR3 sequence is 13 residues long. Germline CDR1 and CDR2: MNHEY and SMNVEV (reference sequence). CDR3 residues: CASSLGPNTEAFF. DNA for the CDR3: TGTGCCAGCAGTTTAGGGCCTAACACTGAAGCTTTCTTT.

This clone was recorded only once. This chain connects TRBV28 to TRBJ2-5; no clear D gene. V gave up 5 bases and J gave up 5 bases, with 3 bases separating them. The germline V gene has CDR1 MDHEN and CDR2 SYDVKM. The CDR3 is 10 residues long. The CDR3 DNA is TGTGCCAGCAGTCGGGAGACCCAGTACTTC. Residues: CASSRETQYF.

This chain links TRBV20-1 with TRBJ1-3; D may be TRBD1 (6 bases). Germline CDR1 and CDR2: DFQATT and SNEGSKA (reference sequence). Trimming pared 3 bases from V and 2 bases from J, leaving 8 bases between. CDR3 length equals 13 residues. The CDR3 sequence is CSASQGTGNTIYF. For the CDR3, the DNA is TGCAGTGCTAGTCAGGGGACTGGAAACACCATATATTTT.

The J gene is TRBJ2-2, the V gene TRBV2; TRBD1 aligns across 11 bases. The CDR3 consists of 15 residues. Germline lookup yields CDR1 SNHLY and CDR2 FYNNEI. Trimming removed 6 bases from V and 6 bases from J; junction bases left unmatched: 6. The CDR3 reads CASRIGQGAAGELFF. The DNA for the CDR3 is TGTGCCAGCAGGATAGGACAGGGGGCTGCCGGGGAGCTGTTTTTT. The full variable domain, completed using reference TRBV2 and TRBJ2-2, is EPEVTQTPSHQVTQMGQEVILRCVPISNHLYFYWYRQILGQKVEFLVSFYNNEISEKSEIFDDQFSVERPDGSNFTLKIRSTKLEDSAMYFCASRIGQGAAGELFFGEGSRLTVL.

V gene TRBV12-3 or TRBV12-4 combines with J gene TRBJ1-3; D uncertain. The CDR3 covers 12 residues. V dropped 1 base and J dropped 4 bases, with 2 bases sitting between them. The CDR3 DNA sequence: TGTGCCAGCAGTTTAGGGGGAAACACCATATATTTT. Its translation: CASSLGGNTIYF.

J is TRBJ2-1 and V is TRBV3-1 (or the pseudogene TRBV3-2); the match to TRBD2 covers 7 bases. The CDR3 covers 15 residues. Per the germline V gene, CDR1 is LGHDT and CDR2 is YNNKEL (reference sequence). Trimming removed 1 base from V and 6 bases from J; junction bases left unmatched: 6. For the CDR3, the DNA is TGTGCCAGCAGCCAAGCCGGGACTATCCCCAATGAGCAGTTCTTC. It yields the protein CASSQAGTIPNEQFF.

This clone has a handful of counts. This chain connects TRBV20-1 to TRBJ1-3; unclear D gene. V shed 3 bases and J shed 4 bases, with 7 bases lying between them. The germline CDR1 and CDR2 sequences are DFQATT and SNEGSKA (reference sequence). The CDR3 is 12 amino acids. CDR3 sequence: CSASSRGNTIYF. As DNA, the CDR3 is TGCAGTGCTAGTTCCAGGGGAAACACCATATATTTT.

J is TRBJ2-3 and V is TRBV27; 7 bases fit TRBD1. Germline V gene lookup returns CDR1 MNHEY and CDR2 SMNVEV (reference sequence). The junction had 10 bases not matched to a gene; V was cut back by 9 bases and J by 4 bases. This CDR3 is 14 amino acids long. Here the CDR3 DNA reads TGTGCCAGAATTCTTAAGGGGGCACCAGATACGCAGTATTTT. This sequence encodes CARILKGAPDTQYF.

The chain employs TRBV19 and TRBJ1-2; D gene uncertain. V was shortened by 1 base and J by 3 bases, with 12 bases between the two germline ends. The CDR3 has 15 amino acids. Looked up from germline, CDR1 is LNHDA and CDR2 is SQIVND (reference sequence). The CDR3 protein is CASSIVPTGYYGYTF. The DNA for the CDR3 is TGTGCCAGTAGTATAGTCCCCACGGGCTACTATGGCTACACCTTC.

This rearrangement joins TRBV29-1 to TRBJ1-2, with D tentatively TRBD1 (6 bases). V lost 4 bases, J lost 2 bases, and 8 bases lay in between. Germline CDR1 is SQVTM and CDR2 is ANQGSEA. CDR3 length equals 12 residues. This chain's CDR3 is CSVGTVNYGYTF. DNA for the CDR3: TGCAGCGTTGGGACAGTGAACTATGGCTACACCTTC.

The rearrangement links TRBV19 to TRBJ2-5; D tentatively reads TRBD1 or TRBD2 (6 bases each). Germline loops: CDR1 LNHDA, CDR2 SQIVND (reference sequence). The CDR3 length is 14 residues. The V end lost 1 base, the J end lost 5 bases, and 11 bases lay between the germline ends. The CDR3 DNA follows: TGTGCCAGTAGTATAGTTCCGGGGGCGGAGACCCAGTACTTC. Translated: CASSIVPGAETQYF.

V and J are TRBV6-5 and TRBJ1-4, with 7 bases that match TRBD1. The germline CDR1 and CDR2 sequences are MNHEY and SVGAGI. The length of the CDR3 is 15 residues. V was clipped by 2 bases and J by 1 base; unmatched bases: 1. In nucleotides, the CDR3 is TGTGCCAGCAGTTACGGGGACAGAACTAATGAAAAACTGTTTTTT. The encoded protein is CASSYGDRTNEKLFF.

The chain links TRBV21-1 to TRBJ1-2; no check of the table's D call, TRBD1, against the DNA was made. TRBV21-1 is deemed a pseudogene. The CDR3 extends over 11 amino acids. The CDR3, as DNA: TGTGCCAGCAGCCTACAGGGGGCGAAGTTCTTC. This codes for CASSLQGAKFF.

J is TRBJ2-7 and V is TRBV19; TRBD2 agrees at 7 bases. Trimming cost V 3 bases and J 2 bases; bases outside gene matches: 4. There are 14 residues in the CDR3. The germline V gene has CDR1 LNHDA and CDR2 SQIVND (reference sequence). CDR3 DNA sequence: TGTGCCAGTAGTATCCGGGACTACCCCTACGAGCAGTACTTC. Amino acid sequence: CASSIRDYPYEQYF.

The chain couples TRBV5-4 to TRBJ2-7; D unresolved. This CDR3 spans 14 amino acids. V lost 4 bases to trimming and J lost 2 bases, with 13 bases between them. Germline CDR1 and CDR2: SGHNT and YYREEE (reference sequence). The CDR3 spells CASSPDLGTYEQYV. The CDR3 DNA reads as TGTGCCAGCAGCCCAGATCTGGGTACCTACGAGCAGTACGTC.

J is TRBJ1-4 and V is TRBV11-2; the D gene is possibly TRBD1 (6 bases). Germline values: CDR1 SGHAT, CDR2 FQNNGV. CDR3 length equals 15 residues. V dropped 5 bases and J dropped 5 bases, with 15 bases sitting between them. The DNA of the CDR3 is TGTGCCAGCAGCACCGCCAGGGGACCCAATGAAAAACTGTTTTTT. It translates to CASSTARGPNEKLFF.

The chain links TRBV27 to TRBJ2-7; 10 nucleotides agree with TRBD2. This CDR3 has 15 residues. Germline CDR1 is MNHEY and CDR2 is SMNVEV (reference sequence). The V gene end was trimmed by 2 bases and the J gene end by 6 bases; junction bases not matched to a gene: 7. The CDR3 protein is CASSLVPSGRGEQYF. For the CDR3, the DNA is TGTGCCAGCAGTTTAGTTCCTAGCGGGAGAGGCGAGCAGTACTTC.

The rearrangement joins TRBV11-2 to TRBJ2-5; D remains unclear. CDR1 and CDR2 from the germline V gene are SGHAT and FQNNGV. Deletions cut 2 bases from V and 5 bases from J, with 6 bases between. This CDR3 comprises 12 residues. For the CDR3, the DNA is TGTGCCAGCAGCTTATTCGTCGAGACCCAGTACTTC. This codes for CASSLFVETQYF.

V is TRBV9 and J is TRBJ2-1; the D is unclear. The CDR3 is 13 residues long. From germline, CDR1 is SGDLS and CDR2 YYNGEE. The V end lost 1 base, the J end lost 5 bases, and 7 bases lay between the germline ends. The CDR3 loop is CASSVFPDNEQFF. CDR3 nucleotide sequence: TGTGCCAGCAGCGTATTTCCCGACAATGAGCAGTTCTTC.